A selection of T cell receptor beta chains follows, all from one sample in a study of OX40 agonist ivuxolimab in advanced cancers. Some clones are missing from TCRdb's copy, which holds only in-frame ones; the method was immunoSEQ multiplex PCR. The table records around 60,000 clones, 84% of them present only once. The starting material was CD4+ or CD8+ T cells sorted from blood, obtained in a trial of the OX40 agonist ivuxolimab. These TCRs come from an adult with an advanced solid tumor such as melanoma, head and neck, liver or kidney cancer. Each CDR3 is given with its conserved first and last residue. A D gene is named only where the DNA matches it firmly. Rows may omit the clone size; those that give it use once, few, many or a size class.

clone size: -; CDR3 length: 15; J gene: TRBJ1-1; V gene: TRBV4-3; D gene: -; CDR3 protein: CASSQLGQPNTEAFF; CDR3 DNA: TGCGCCAGCAGCCAGCTCGGACAGCCGAACACTGAAGCTTTCTTT
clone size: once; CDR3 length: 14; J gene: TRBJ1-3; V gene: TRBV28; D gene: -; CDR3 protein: CASSPVSPLNTIYF; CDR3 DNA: TGTGCCAGCAGCCCGGTTAGCCCCTTAAACACCATATATTTT
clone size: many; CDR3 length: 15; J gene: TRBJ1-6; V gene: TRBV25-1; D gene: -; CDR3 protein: CASSAGLGRNSPLHF; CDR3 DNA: TGTGCCAGCAGTGCAGGGTTAGGACGGAATTCACCCCTCCACTTT
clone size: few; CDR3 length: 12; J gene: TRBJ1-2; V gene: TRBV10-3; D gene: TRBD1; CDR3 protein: CATTGGNYGYTF; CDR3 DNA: TGTGCCACCACAGGGGGGAACTATGGCTACACCTTC
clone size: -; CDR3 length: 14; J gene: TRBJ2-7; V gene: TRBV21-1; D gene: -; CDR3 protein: CASSKGRHSYEQYF; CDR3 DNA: TGTGCCAGCAGCAAGGGACGGCACTCCTACGAGCAGTACTTC
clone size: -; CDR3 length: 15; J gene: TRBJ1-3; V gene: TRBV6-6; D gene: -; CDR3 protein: CASTSGALPGNTIYF; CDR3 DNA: TGTGCCAGCACCTCCGGGGCGCTCCCCGGAAACACCATATATTTT
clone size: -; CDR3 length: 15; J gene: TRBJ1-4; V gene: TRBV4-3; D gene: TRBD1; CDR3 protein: CASSQTLGQGEKLFF; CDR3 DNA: TGCGCCAGCAGCCAAACCTTAGGACAGGGTGAAAAACTGTTTTTT
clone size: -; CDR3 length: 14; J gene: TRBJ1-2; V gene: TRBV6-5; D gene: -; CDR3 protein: CASSYSQYDYGYTF; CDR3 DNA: TGTGCCAGCAGTTACTCGCAGTATGACTATGGCTACACCTTC
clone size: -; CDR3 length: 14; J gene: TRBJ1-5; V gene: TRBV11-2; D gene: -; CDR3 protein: CASSLTTGNQPQHF; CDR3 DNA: TGTGCCAGCAGCTTAACCACGGGGAATCAGCCCCAGCATTTT
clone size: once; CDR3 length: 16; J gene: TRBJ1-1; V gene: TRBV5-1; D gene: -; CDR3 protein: CASSSDRVFMNTEAFF; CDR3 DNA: TGCGCCAGCAGCTCCGACCGGGTCTTTATGAACACTGAAGCTTTCTTT
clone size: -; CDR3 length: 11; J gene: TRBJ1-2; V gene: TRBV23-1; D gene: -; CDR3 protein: CASLRDGGYTF; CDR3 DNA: TGCGCCAGCCTCCGGGACGGCGGCTACACCTTC
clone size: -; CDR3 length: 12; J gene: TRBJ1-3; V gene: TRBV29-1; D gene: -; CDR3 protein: CSVVRTENTIYF; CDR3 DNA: TGCAGCGTTGTAAGGACGGAAAACACCATATATTTT
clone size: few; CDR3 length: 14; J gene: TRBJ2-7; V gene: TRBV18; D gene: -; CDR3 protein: CASSPGVPRFEQYF; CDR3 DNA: TGTGCCAGCTCACCAGGGGTCCCTAGATTCGAGCAGTACTTC
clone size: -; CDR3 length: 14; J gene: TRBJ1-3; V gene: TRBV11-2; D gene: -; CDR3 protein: CASSRFFSGNTIYF; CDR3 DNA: TGTGCCAGCAGCCGGTTCTTCTCTGGAAACACCATATATTTT
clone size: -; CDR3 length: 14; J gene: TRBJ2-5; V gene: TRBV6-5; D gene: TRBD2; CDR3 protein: CASSYSRDYETQYF; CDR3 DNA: TGTGCCAGCAGTTACTCCCGGGACTATGAGACCCAGTACTTC
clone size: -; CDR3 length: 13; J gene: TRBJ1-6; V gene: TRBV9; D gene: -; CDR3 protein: CASSEGPGGALHF; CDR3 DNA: TGTGCCAGCAGCGAGGGGCCTGGCGGAGCCCTCCACTTT